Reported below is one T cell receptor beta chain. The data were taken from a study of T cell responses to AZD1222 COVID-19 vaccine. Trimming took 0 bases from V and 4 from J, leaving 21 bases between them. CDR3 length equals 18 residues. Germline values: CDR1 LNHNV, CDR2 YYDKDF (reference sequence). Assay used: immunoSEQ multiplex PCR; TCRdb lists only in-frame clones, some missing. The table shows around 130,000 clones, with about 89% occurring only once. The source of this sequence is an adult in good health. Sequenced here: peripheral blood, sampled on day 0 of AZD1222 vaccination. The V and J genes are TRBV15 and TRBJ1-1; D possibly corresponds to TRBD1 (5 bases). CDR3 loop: CATSRDERVGRVVTEAFF. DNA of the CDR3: TGTGCCACCAGCAGAGATGAGAGAGTTGGCAGGGTAGTCACTGAAGCTTTCTTT.